These T cell receptor beta chains were read from a single sample in a study of CD8 T cells in ankylosing spondylitis. Via MiXCR, TCRdb re-called the 5' RACE reads, giving one row per CDR3 protein. This sample has roughly 450,000 distinct CDR3 sequences, with 25% to 30% found just once. Material: blood, either unsorted or a sorted T cell fraction (not recorded which). All receptors derive from a male donor with ankylosing spondylitis. The CDR3 runs from the conserved cysteine through the conserved F or W. A D gene is named only where the DNA matches it firmly. Expanded clones get a size class; other rows say once, few or many, or leave the size out.

D gene,V gene,J gene,clone size,CDR3 DNA,CDR3 protein
TRBD2,TRBV7-9,TRBJ2-1,few,TGTGCCAGCAGCATACCAGCGGGAGGGTACGGGGGGAATGAGCAGTTCTTC,CASSIPAGGYGGNEQFF
-,TRBV9,TRBJ2-3,-,TGTGCCAGCAGCGTAGAAGGTTATACGCAGTATTTT,CASSVEGYTQYF
-,TRBV5-1,TRBJ2-5,-,TGCGCCAGCAGCTTGGTGGTAGCAGAGACCCAGTACTTC,CASSLVVAETQYF
-,TRBV2,TRBJ2-5,-,TGTGCCAGCAGGAAAGAAAGCGGGACACCGTTGAGAGAAGAGACCCAGTACTTC,CASRKESGTPLREETQYF
TRBD2,TRBV18,TRBJ2-4,few,TGTGCCAGCTCACCACCCATCCAACTAGCGGGGGAGAACATTCAGTACTTC,CASSPPIQLAGENIQYF
-,TRBV5-1,TRBJ1-4,few,TGCGCCAGCAGCATCTCAGGGTCAGCTAATGAAAAACTGTTTTTT,CASSISGSANEKLFF
-,TRBV12-3/TRBV12-4,TRBJ2-5,-,TGTGCCAGCAGCATCTCCAGGGTTAGGACCCAGTACTTC,CASSISRVRTQYF
TRBD2,TRBV5-1,TRBJ2-7,-,TGCGCCAGCAGCTTGGTTGGCGGGAGGAGCTACGAGCAGTACTTC,CASSLVGGRSYEQYF
TRBD2,TRBV20-1,TRBJ2-1,few,TGCAGTGCTTACGAGACTAGCGGGAGGGGTGAGCAGTTCTTC,CSAYETSGRGEQFF
TRBD2,TRBV20-1,TRBJ2-1,-,TGCAGTGCTCGAGCCGGGACTAGTACCAATCAGCAGTTCTTC,CSARAGTSTNQQFF
-,TRBV7-8,TRBJ2-5,few,TGTGCCAGCAGCTTAGGCCAGGGGGAGGTCGAGACCCAGTACTTC,CASSLGQGEVETQYF
-,TRBV10-3,TRBJ1-3,-,TGTGCCATCAGTGAGTCGCAGCTCTCTGGAAACACCATATATTTT,CAISESQLSGNTIYF
-,TRBV27,TRBJ2-6,many,TGTGCCAGCAGTTTCGATGGGACAGGGGCCAACGTCCTGACTTTC,CASSFDGTGANVLTF
-,TRBV6-1,TRBJ1-2,few,TGTGCCAGCATTCCAGAGGGGGGAAGTCCCTATGGCTACACCTTC,CASIPEGGSPYGYTF
-,TRBV27,TRBJ2-7,-,TGTGCCAGCAGCCTAGATTGGAGCTCCTACGAGCAGTACTTC,CASSLDWSSYEQYF
-,TRBV20-1,TRBJ1-4,few,TGCAGTGCTAGGATAACTAATGAAAAACTGTTTTTT,CSARITNEKLFF
-,TRBV7-7,TRBJ2-1,few,TGTGCCAGCAGCCTACAATCAAGGTCGCTGCAGTTCTTC,CASSLQSRSLQFF
-,TRBV29-1,TRBJ1-1,few,TGCAGCGGCCGAGTGGACACTGAAGCTTTCTTT,CSGRVDTEAFF
-,TRBV10-2,TRBJ2-3,few,TGCGCCAGCAGTGAGTTACAGTTCACAGATACGCAGTATTTT,CASSELQFTDTQYF